These T cell receptor beta chains were read from a single sample in a study of blood T cell repertoires in COVID-19. Data came from immunoSEQ multiplex PCR; TCRdb stores just in-frame clones and leaves some out. The sample lists under 250,000 clones, 80% to 85% seen once, with about 2.4% in the top ten. The sequenced material came from peripheral blood. Source of these receptors: an older woman with acute or convalescent COVID-19. The CDR3 runs from the conserved cysteine through the conserved F or W. A D gene is named only where the DNA matches it firmly. Rows may omit the clone size; those that give it use once, few, many or a size class.

size: .; J: TRBJ2-3; V: TRBV30; D: TRBD2; length: 16; CDR3: CAWSAQLAGVTDTQYF; DNA: TGTGCCTGGAGTGCCCAACTAGCGGGGGTCACAGATACGCAGTATTTT
size: .; J: TRBJ1-2; V: TRBV2; D: .; length: 15; CDR3: CASSVGGQTPYGYTF; DNA: TGTGCCAGCAGTGTTGGGGGACAAACTCCCTATGGCTACACCTTC
size: .; J: TRBJ2-3; V: TRBV5-4; D: .; length: 19; CDR3: CASSVILGAYPGGTDTQYF; DNA: TGTGCCAGCAGCGTCATTCTGGGGGCATATCCTGGCGGCACAGATACGCAGTATTTT
size: .; J: TRBJ2-1; V: TRBV30; D: TRBD2; length: 15; CDR3: CAWNRPGLQYNEQFF; DNA: TGTGCCTGGAATCGACCGGGACTACAGTACAATGAGCAGTTCTTC
size: .; J: TRBJ1-3; V: TRBV18; D: TRBD1; length: 17; CDR3: CASSPLGGTDSGNTIYF; DNA: TGTGCCAGCTCACCACTTGGGGGGACAGACTCTGGAAACACCATATATTTT
size: .; J: TRBJ2-2; V: TRBV6-6; D: .; length: 15; CDR3: CASSYQQPNTGELFF; DNA: TGTGCCAGCAGTTACCAACAACCGAACACCGGGGAGCTGTTTTTT
size: .; J: TRBJ1-1; V: TRBV7-9; D: .; length: 13; CDR3: CASSLQVFTEAFF; DNA: TGTGCCAGCAGCTTACAGGTCTTCACTGAAGCTTTCTTT
size: .; J: TRBJ2-7; V: TRBV7-8; D: TRBD1; length: 14; CDR3: CASSSRQGRHEQYF; DNA: TGTGCCAGCAGCTCGCGACAGGGTCGACACGAGCAGTACTTC
size: .; J: TRBJ2-7; V: TRBV7-3; D: .; length: 13; CDR3: CASSQGPSYEQYF; DNA: TGTGCCAGCAGCCAGGGCCCCTCCTACGAGCAGTACTTC
size: .; J: TRBJ1-2; V: TRBV9; D: .; length: 15; CDR3: CASSVGTESHYGYTF; DNA: TGTGCCAGCAGCGTAGGAACGGAGTCACACTATGGCTACACCTTC
size: .; J: TRBJ2-7; V: TRBV7-3; D: TRBD1; length: 13; CDR3: CASSPGGAYEQYF; DNA: TGTGCCAGCAGTCCAGGGGGCGCCTACGAGCAGTACTTC
size: once; J: TRBJ1-3; V: TRBV5-6; D: .; length: 16; CDR3: CASSLVVRSSGNTIYF; DNA: TGTGCCAGCAGCTTGGTAGTTCGAAGCTCTGGAAACACCATATATTTT
size: .; J: TRBJ1-4; V: TRBV30; D: .; length: 13; CDR3: CAWSVQGGEKLFF; DNA: TGTGCCTGGAGTGTACAGGGTGGAGAAAAACTGTTTTTT
size: .; J: TRBJ2-2; V: TRBV7-2; D: .; length: 14; CDR3: CASSLQGDTGELFF; DNA: TGTGCCAGCAGCTTACAGGGTGACACCGGGGAGCTGTTTTTT
size: .; J: TRBJ2-2; V: TRBV10-3; D: .; length: 14; CDR3: CAISPGGTTGELFF; DNA: TGTGCCATCAGTCCCGGGGGTACCACCGGGGAGCTGTTTTTT
size: .; J: TRBJ2-5; V: TRBV11-2; D: .; length: 15; CDR3: CASSLSVSSKETQYF; DNA: TGTGCCAGCAGCTTAAGCGTCAGTTCGAAAGAGACCCAGTACTTC
size: .; J: TRBJ1-3; V: TRBV5-4; D: TRBD1; length: 14; CDR3: CASSGTGGGNTIYF; DNA: TGTGCCAGCAGCGGGACAGGCGGGGGAAACACCATATATTTT
size: .; J: TRBJ1-1; V: TRBV6-2/TRBV6-3; D: .; length: 15; CDR3: CASSDAGTANTEAFF; DNA: TGTGCCAGCAGCGATGCGGGGACGGCGAACACTGAAGCTTTCTTT
size: .; J: TRBJ2-1; V: TRBV21-1; D: .; length: 17; CDR3: CASSKDTVAGLGNEQFF; DNA: TGTGCCAGCAGCAAAGATACCGTAGCGGGGTTGGGGAATGAGCAGTTCTTC
size: .; J: TRBJ2-2; V: TRBV19; D: .; length: 15; CDR3: CASRRTGFDTGELFF; DNA: TGTGCCAGTAGAAGGACGGGGTTTGACACCGGGGAGCTGTTTTTT
size: once; J: TRBJ1-4; V: TRBV6-5; D: .; length: 14; CDR3: CASSNDGGREKLFF; DNA: TGTGCCAGCAGTAATGATGGGGGCCGGGAAAAACTGTTTTTT
size: .; J: TRBJ2-7; V: TRBV5-8; D: .; length: 11; CDR3: CASSSSYEQYF; DNA: TGTGCCAGCAGCTCTAGCTACGAGCAGTACTTC
size: .; J: TRBJ2-3; V: TRBV29-1; D: .; length: 13; CDR3: CSVDSGGPDTQYF; DNA: TGCAGCGTTGATTCGGGGGGCCCAGATACGCAGTATTTT
size: few; J: TRBJ1-3; V: TRBV4-2; D: TRBD1; length: 15; CDR3: CASRRTGETGNTIYF; DNA: TGTGCCAGCAGGCGCACAGGGGAAACTGGAAACACCATATATTTT
size: .; J: TRBJ2-7; V: TRBV27; D: TRBD1; length: 10; CDR3: CASRRGQRYF; DNA: TGTGCCAGCAGAAGGGGACAGCGATACTTC
size: once; J: TRBJ2-3; V: TRBV6-5; D: TRBD1; length: 14; CDR3: CASSPGGTPDTQYF; DNA: TGTGCCAGCAGTCCAGGGGGCACCCCCGATACGCAGTATTTT
size: .; J: TRBJ1-1; V: TRBV7-9; D: TRBD1; length: 17; CDR3: CASIQGQVVSWNTEAFF; DNA: TGTGCCAGCATCCAAGGACAGGTGGTTTCATGGAACACTGAAGCTTTCTTT
size: .; J: TRBJ1-1; V: TRBV6-5; D: TRBD1; length: 16; CDR3: CASSYSQGLGNTEAFF; DNA: TGTGCCAGCAGTTACTCACAGGGGCTCGGGAACACTGAAGCTTTCTTT
size: once; J: TRBJ2-2; V: TRBV9; D: .; length: 16; CDR3: CASSVESGVVAGELFF; DNA: TGTGCCAGCAGCGTAGAATCGGGAGTCGTTGCCGGGGAGCTGTTTTTT
size: .; J: TRBJ1-2; V: TRBV11-1; D: TRBD1; length: 14; CDR3: CASSPQTGDYGYTF; DNA: TGTGCCAGCAGCCCACAGACAGGGGACTATGGCTACACCTTC
size: few; J: TRBJ1-4; V: TRBV4-1; D: .; length: 16; CDR3: CASSLTRTGVSEKLFF; DNA: TGCGCCAGCAGCCTCACCCGAACGGGGGTGTCGGAAAAACTGTTTTTT
size: .; J: TRBJ1-1; V: TRBV7-9; D: .; length: 15; CDR3: CASSQLRVTNTEAFF; DNA: TGTGCCAGCAGCCAGCTCCGGGTAACAAACACTGAAGCTTTCTTT
size: .; J: TRBJ1-2; V: TRBV3-1/TRBV3-2; D: .; length: 13; CDR3: CASSPSTGRGYTF; DNA: TGTGCCAGCAGCCCGAGTACAGGGCGCGGCTACACCTTC
size: once; J: TRBJ2-7; V: TRBV20-1; D: .; length: 11; CDR3: CSVETAYEQYF; DNA: TGCAGTGTTGAAACAGCCTACGAGCAGTACTTC
size: .; J: TRBJ1-1; V: TRBV19; D: .; length: 15; CDR3: CASSLTLTGNTEAFF; DNA: TGTGCCAGTAGTTTAACCCTGACAGGGAACACTGAAGCTTTCTTT
size: .; J: TRBJ2-7; V: TRBV30; D: .; length: 12; CDR3: CAWSVLGGEQYF; DNA: TGTGCCTGGAGTGTATTGGGGGGAGAGCAGTACTTC
size: .; J: TRBJ2-1; V: TRBV5-1; D: .; length: 13; CDR3: CASSVDSHNEQFF; DNA: TGCGCCAGCAGCGTTGACAGCCACAATGAGCAGTTCTTC
size: .; J: TRBJ1-2; V: TRBV5-1; D: TRBD1; length: 16; CDR3: CASSREGQGNRDGYTF; DNA: TGCGCCAGCAGCCGGGAGGGACAGGGAAATCGGGATGGCTACACCTTC
size: .; J: TRBJ2-7; V: TRBV6-5; D: TRBD1; length: 14; CDR3: CATAPGQASTEQYF; DNA: TGTGCCACCGCTCCGGGACAGGCTTCTACCGAGCAGTACTTC
size: .; J: TRBJ2-1; V: TRBV20-1; D: TRBD2; length: 11; CDR3: CSARLADEQFF; DNA: TGCAGTGCTAGACTAGCGGATGAGCAGTTCTTC
size: .; J: TRBJ2-5; V: TRBV7-9; D: .; length: 15; CDR3: CASSLPKSGGETQYF; DNA: TGTGCCAGCAGCTTACCCAAATCCGGGGGAGAGACCCAGTACTTC
size: .; J: TRBJ1-5; V: TRBV6-5; D: .; length: 13; CDR3: CASRINSNQPQHF; DNA: TGTGCCAGCAGAATAAATAGCAATCAGCCCCAGCATTTT
size: few; J: TRBJ2-7; V: TRBV6-5; D: .; length: 13; CDR3: CATRERRGYEQYF; DNA: TGTGCCACACGCGAGAGACGGGGATACGAGCAGTACTTC
size: .; J: TRBJ2-4; V: TRBV4-3; D: .; length: 13; CDR3: CASSRSDRNIQYF; DNA: TGCGCCAGCAGCCGTTCGGACAGAAACATTCAGTACTTC
size: .; J: TRBJ1-2; V: TRBV19; D: .; length: 11; CDR3: CASSSGYGYTF; DNA: TGTGCCAGTAGTAGCGGCTATGGCTACACCTTC
size: .; J: TRBJ2-1; V: TRBV7-6; D: .; length: 17; CDR3: CASSLANGGGGYNEQFF; DNA: TGTGCCAGCAGCTTAGCAAATGGGGGGGGCGGCTACAATGAGCAGTTCTTC
size: .; J: TRBJ2-1; V: TRBV7-8; D: .; length: 14; CDR3: CASSFNEGTGEQFF; DNA: TGTGCCAGCAGCTTCAATGAGGGAACGGGTGAGCAGTTCTTC
size: once; J: TRBJ2-3; V: TRBV5-3; D: .; length: 14; CDR3: CARSPLGGTDTQYF; DNA: TGTGCCAGAAGCCCCCTCGGGGGCACAGATACGCAGTATTTT
size: .; J: TRBJ2-1; V: TRBV5-6; D: .; length: 16; CDR3: CASSLGWTSSYNEQFF; DNA: TGTGCCAGCAGCTTAGGGTGGACAAGCTCCTACAATGAGCAGTTCTTC
size: .; J: TRBJ1-1; V: TRBV19; D: TRBD1; length: 16; CDR3: CASSRFSRDRAPEAFF; DNA: TGTGCCAGTAGTAGATTTTCCCGGGACAGGGCACCTGAAGCTTTCTTT
size: few; J: TRBJ1-6; V: TRBV19; D: .; length: 12; CDR3: CASREANSPLHF; DNA: TGTGCCAGCAGGGAAGCCAATTCACCCCTCCACTTT